This TCR beta chain was identified during a study of naive and memory T cell subsets. This clonotype has more than one count but fewer than ten. Its antigen remains unknown. Overall study findings and caveats: A clonotype means one alpha or beta sequence, not an alpha/beta pair.

Two oligonucleotides, mixed equimolar, formed the beta constant-region primer covering TRBC1 and TRBC2. Nested alpha and beta constant-region primers with the SP2 primer drove four PCR rounds on ligated cDNA. MiXCR, run by TCRdb on the UMI-ligation and nested PCR reads, gives a single entry per CDR3 protein. The sample consists of roughly 130,000 distinct CDR3 sequences, 30% to 45% of them appearing once. This clonotype was obtained from a human donor in good health. The sequencing sample was made of central memory CD4+ T cells from blood.

The CDR3 DNA reads as TGTGCCAGCTCACCACAAAGACAGGGAGGCACTGAAGCTTTCTTT. It translates to CASSPQRQGGTEAFF. This chain connects TRBV18 to TRBJ1-1; 7 bases match TRBD1. Germline loops: CDR1 KGHSH, CDR2 LQKENI. With V trimmed by 1 base and J by 4 bases, 6 bases remained unmatched. The CDR3 has 15 residues.